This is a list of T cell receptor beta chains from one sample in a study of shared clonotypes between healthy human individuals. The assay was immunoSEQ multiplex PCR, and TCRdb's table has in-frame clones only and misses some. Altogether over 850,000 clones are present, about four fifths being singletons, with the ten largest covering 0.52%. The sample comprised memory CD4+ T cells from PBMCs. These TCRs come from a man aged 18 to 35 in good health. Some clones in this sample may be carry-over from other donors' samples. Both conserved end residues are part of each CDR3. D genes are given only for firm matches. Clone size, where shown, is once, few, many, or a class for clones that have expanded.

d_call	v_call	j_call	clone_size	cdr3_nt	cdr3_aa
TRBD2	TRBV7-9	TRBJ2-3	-	TGTGCCAGCAGCTTAGGATCTTCTAGCGGGAGTACGCAGTATTTT	CASSLGSSSGSTQYF
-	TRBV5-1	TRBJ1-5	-	TGCGCCAGCAGCTTAGACTACAATCAGCCCCAGCATTTT	CASSLDYNQPQHF
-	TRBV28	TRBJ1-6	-	TGTGCCAGCAAGACGAACAGGGTGGGGGATAATTCACCCCTCCACTTT	CASKTNRVGDNSPLHF
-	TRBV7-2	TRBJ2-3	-	TGTGCCAGCAGCTCCGACAGTCTCACAGATACGCAGTATTTT	CASSSDSLTDTQYF
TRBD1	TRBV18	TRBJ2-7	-	TGTGCCAGCTCTCCGGACAGGGTATACGAGCAGTACTTC	CASSPDRVYEQYF
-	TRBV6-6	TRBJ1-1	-	TGTGCCAGCAGCTTCCCTCAAGCTGAAGCTTTCTTT	CASSFPQAEAFF
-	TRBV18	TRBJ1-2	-	TGTGCCAGCTCCCCCGGGATGGATCCACTTAACTATGGCTACACCTTC	CASSPGMDPLNYGYTF
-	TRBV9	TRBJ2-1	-	TGTGCCAGCAGCGCGCAGGGTCTTAGCTCCTACAATGAGCAGTTCTTC	CASSAQGLSSYNEQFF
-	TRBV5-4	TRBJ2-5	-	TGTGCCAGCAGCTTGCCTGGGGGCGAGCAGACCCAGTACTTC	CASSLPGGEQTQYF
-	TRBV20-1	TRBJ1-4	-	TGCAGTGCTAGTTCCGGGGGAAAACTGTTTTTT	CSASSGGKLFF
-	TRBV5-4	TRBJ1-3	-	TGTGCCAGCAGCTTGAGTGCTGGAAACACCATATATTTT	CASSLSAGNTIYF
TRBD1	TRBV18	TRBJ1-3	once	TGTGCCAGCTCACCATCTCGCCCGACAGGGGCCGACTCTGGAAACACCATATATTTT	CASSPSRPTGADSGNTIYF
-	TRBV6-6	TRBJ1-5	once	TGTGCCAGCAGTTACACGACAGGAGGAAGACAGCCCCAGCATTTT	CASSYTTGGRQPQHF
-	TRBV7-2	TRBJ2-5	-	TGTGCCAGCAGCACTACGAGGGGGGAGGGGACCCAGTACTTC	CASSTTRGEGTQYF
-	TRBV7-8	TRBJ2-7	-	TGTGCCAGCAGCTACGACCCCGCATGGGGGAGCGAGCAGTACTTC	CASSYDPAWGSEQYF
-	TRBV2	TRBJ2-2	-	TGTGCCAGCAGGAAGTTGTCCGGGGAGCTGTTTTTT	CASRKLSGELFF
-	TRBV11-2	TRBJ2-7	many	TGTGCCAGCAGCTTAGATCGCACACCTTCCTACGAGCAGTACTTC	CASSLDRTPSYEQYF
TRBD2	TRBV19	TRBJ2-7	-	TGTGCCAGTAGTCTTGGGAGGGATTACGAGCAGTACTTC	CASSLGRDYEQYF
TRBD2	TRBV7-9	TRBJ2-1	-	TGTGCCAGCAGCCCTAGCGGGAGAGGATCCTACAATGAGCAGTTCTTC	CASSPSGRGSYNEQFF
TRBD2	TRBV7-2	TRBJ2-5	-	TGTGCCAGCAGCCTAAGGGGGGGGACTAGCGGCATAGAGACCCAGTACTTC	CASSLRGGTSGIETQYF
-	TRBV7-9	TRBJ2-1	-	TGTGCCAGCAGCCTGATGAGTGAGCAGTTCTTC	CASSLMSEQFF
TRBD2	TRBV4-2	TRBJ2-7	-	TGTGCCAGCAGCCAATCGACTAGCGGGAAGGCCTACGAGCAGTACTTC	CASSQSTSGKAYEQYF
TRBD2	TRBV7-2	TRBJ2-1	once	TGTGCCAGCAGCCGACTTAGGACTAGCGGGATCAATGAGCAGTTCTTC	CASSRLRTSGINEQFF
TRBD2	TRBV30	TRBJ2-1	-	TGTGCCTGGAGTGTGTCTAGCGGCTCCTACAATGAGCAGTTCTTC	CAWSVSSGSYNEQFF